This T cell receptor (beta chain) was recorded in a study of cytomegalovirus exposure and HLA in healthy donors. About this clone itself: Its cognate antigen is unknown.

PCR amplification relied on 60 Vbeta primers (plus 13 Jbeta primers). Authors' processing steps: The count from a later analysis was some 83 million unique TCR beta chains, 9.5 million to 13 million of them shared. Assay used: immunoSEQ multiplex PCR; TCRdb lists only in-frame clones, some missing. That table supplies the V and J calls and clone size; D and trimming were determined from the DNA. The table has around 110,000 clones, 65% to 90% seen once. This CDR3 has 15 residues. Germline V gives CDR1 SNHLY, CDR2 FYNNEI. V gave up 5 bases and J gave up 3 bases; unmatched junction bases: 5. General study findings and limits: A few chains tied to CMV proved CMV antigen-specific in vitro. In a later analysis, DRB1 alleles had the most associated TCRs; HLA-C alleles the fewest.

The sequenced sample consisted of PBMCs. This clonotype originated in a man aged 45-65 years in good health and CMV-seronegative. The chain carries TRBV2 and TRBJ1-4, with 8 positions matching TRBD1. The CDR3 DNA follows: TGTGCCAGCAGTTCTTACAGGGGGGCTAATGAAAAACTGTTTTTT. The encoded protein is CASSSYRGANEKLFF.